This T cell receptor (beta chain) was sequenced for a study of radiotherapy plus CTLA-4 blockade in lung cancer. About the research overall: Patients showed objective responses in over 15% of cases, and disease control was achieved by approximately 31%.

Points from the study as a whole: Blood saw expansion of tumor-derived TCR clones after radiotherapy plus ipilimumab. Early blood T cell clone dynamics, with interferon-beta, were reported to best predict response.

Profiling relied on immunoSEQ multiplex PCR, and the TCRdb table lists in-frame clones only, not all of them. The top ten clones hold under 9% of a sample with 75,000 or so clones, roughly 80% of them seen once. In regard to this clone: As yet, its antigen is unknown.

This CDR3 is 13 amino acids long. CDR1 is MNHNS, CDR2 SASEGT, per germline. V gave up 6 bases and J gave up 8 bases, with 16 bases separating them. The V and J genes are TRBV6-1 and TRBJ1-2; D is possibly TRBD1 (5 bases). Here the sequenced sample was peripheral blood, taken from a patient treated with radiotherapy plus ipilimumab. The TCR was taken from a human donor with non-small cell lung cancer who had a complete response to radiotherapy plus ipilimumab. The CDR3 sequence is CASSGTQGSGYTF. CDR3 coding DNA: TGTGCCAGCAGCGGGACCCAAGGCTCGGGCTACACCTTC.